These T cell receptor beta chains were read from a single sample in a study of cytomegalovirus exposure and HLA in healthy donors. This table comes from immunoSEQ multiplex PCR, and its TCRdb copy is limited to in-frame clones, with some not included. This sample carries 90,000 to 130,000 clones, about four fifths of them seen once, and the ten largest clones take around 5%. Sequences were obtained from PBMCs. The source of these receptors is a man aged 25 to 40 in good health and CMV-seropositive. Both conserved end residues are part of each CDR3. The order of the fields is CDR3 protein, V gene, J gene.

CASSYGLALYNSPLHF,TRBV6-5,TRBJ1-6
CASSLTRQGAAEAFF,TRBV6-5,TRBJ1-1
CASSGPFTQGQETQYF,TRBV9,TRBJ2-5
CASSLRHSIGSDRGYNEQFF,TRBV7-3,TRBJ2-1
CASSLTGVQDTEAFF,TRBV5-1,TRBJ1-1
CASSFGAVPCEQYF,TRBV5-1,TRBJ2-7
CASSALGGDTQYF,TRBV18,TRBJ2-3
CASSLSSGGAYEQYF,TRBV7-3,TRBJ2-7
CAWSVELNDQPQHF,TRBV30,TRBJ1-5
CASSLIQGPNTEAFF,TRBV5-4,TRBJ1-1
CASRPGGLGEQYF,TRBV5-1,TRBJ2-7
CASSPTGGDANEQFF,TRBV6-5,TRBJ2-1
CASSPLGRVSAFF,TRBV25-1,TRBJ1-1
CASSQPTAKVHEQYF,TRBV4-1,TRBJ2-7
CASSLAGGPTEAFF,TRBV5-1,TRBJ1-1
CASSPNRPGQGYEQYF,TRBV18,TRBJ2-7
CASSPGQPRMNTEAFF,TRBV9,TRBJ1-1
CASSETPGGRNEQYF,TRBV6-1,TRBJ2-7
CASSQTGGERQPQHF,TRBV19,TRBJ1-5
CASSSGQPGQAFNQPQHF,TRBV7-3,TRBJ1-5
CASSSLDSRAFNYGYTF,TRBV28,TRBJ1-2
CAISAGEKEKLFF,TRBV10-3,TRBJ1-4
CASSLYRDRVVNTEAFF,TRBV5-6,TRBJ1-1
CASNRRMNTEAFF,TRBV2,TRBJ1-1
CAWRQGENQPQHF,TRBV30,TRBJ1-5
CASSATGGISGNTIYF,TRBV9,TRBJ1-3
CASSLLGRGGIGVGANVLTF,TRBV28,TRBJ2-6
CASSQAGQGGSGGQPQHF,TRBV4-2,TRBJ1-5
CASSVGAGSLYEQYF,TRBV9,TRBJ2-7
CASSKLLGDSEAFF,TRBV7-2,TRBJ1-1
CASSVGSSGVIQETQYF,TRBV9,TRBJ2-5
CASRDIGQGPGNTIYF,TRBV7-2,TRBJ1-3
CASRAGTGSYNEQFF,TRBV7-9,TRBJ2-1
CASSLMRTGRLETQYF,TRBV7-8,TRBJ2-5
CATSSGRAYTEAFF,TRBV2,TRBJ1-1
CASSLGGGRSNEQFF,TRBV7-2,TRBJ2-1
CASDSPGFTDTQYF,TRBV2,TRBJ2-3
CASSPSGLNEQFF,TRBV6-1,TRBJ2-1
CASSASGGAFYNEQFF,TRBV19,TRBJ2-1
CSVESVLAGEQYF,TRBV29-1,TRBJ2-7
CAGTSDGNTIYF,TRBV7-2,TRBJ1-3
CASSYSSPFAEETQYF,TRBV6-5,TRBJ2-5
CASSDRTGGYTF,TRBV6-5,TRBJ1-2
CASSLRSEAYNEQFF,TRBV7-9,TRBJ2-1
CASSARQGYEQYF,TRBV6-1,TRBJ2-7
CASSLIGGGNTEAFF,TRBV7-6,TRBJ1-1
CASSLRVSTTGELFF,TRBV7-6,TRBJ2-2
CASSYGGVAEAFF,TRBV6-5,TRBJ1-1